One and the same sample provided the 8 T cell receptor beta chains below, sequenced in a study of cytomegalovirus exposure and HLA in healthy donors. With 60 Vbeta and 13 Jbeta primers, the PCR was carried out. TCRdb's copy holds only in-frame clones and misses some; the assay was immunoSEQ multiplex PCR. The sample holds 200,000 to 250,000 clones; more than 70% are singletons and the top ten take 1.3%. The sequenced sample was PBMCs. These receptors all stem from a human donor in good health.

The V gene is TRBV4-3, the J gene TRBJ1-2, with 9 bases lining up with TRBD1. Trimming took 0 bases from V and 4 from J; bases not matched to a gene: 9. From germline, CDR1 is LGHNA and CDR2 YSLEER. The CDR3 runs 17 residues. The CDR3 DNA follows: TGCGCCAGCAGCCAAGATCGATGGGACAGGGATTTCTATGGCTACACCTTC. It specifies CASSQDRWDRDFYGYTF.

Here the CDR3 reads CSADKGGEQYF. CDR3 nucleotides: TGCAGTGCTGATAAAGGGGGCGAGCAGTACTTC. V gene TRBV20-1 combines with J gene TRBJ2-7, with TRBD1 as a possible D gene (6 bases). Trimming shortened V by 5 bases and J by 6 bases, and 11 bases separated the two germline ends. The CDR3 extends over 11 amino acids. Germline CDR1 reads DFQATT; CDR2 reads SNEGSKA (reference sequence).

The chain employs TRBV19 and TRBJ1-2; no clear D gene. CDR1 and CDR2 from the germline V gene are LNHDA and SQIVND (reference sequence). Trimming took off 3 bases at V and 3 bases at J, with 11 bases between the two ends. CDR3 size: 14 residues. The CDR3 region has the DNA TGTGCCAGTAGTATGCAACAGCAATACTATGGCTACACCTTC. This sequence encodes CASSMQQQYYGYTF.

This sequence joins TRBV21-1 and TRBJ2-5; TRBD1 is taken as the D call from the table, unchecked against the DNA. TRBV21-1 is noted as a pseudogene. This CDR3 region has 14 residues. The CDR3 coding sequence is TGTGCCAGCAGCAATGAGGGGGTCTCAGAGACCCAGTACTTC. This sequence encodes CASSNEGVSETQYF.

This clone has more than one count but fewer than ten. The chain joins TRBV18 to TRBJ1-4; D is unclear. Germline V gene lookup returns CDR1 KGHSH and CDR2 LQKENI. The ends were cut back, 1 base at V and 5 bases at J, with 5 bases in the middle. The CDR3 totals 13 residues. The CDR3 sequence: CASSPRPNEKLFF. In DNA, the CDR3 is TGTGCCAGCTCACCACGGCCGAATGAAAAACTGTTTTTT.

The V call is TRBV2, the J call TRBJ1-2; tentatively, D is TRBD1 (5 bases). The CDR3 consists of 14 residues. Trimming removed 5 bases at V and 8 bases at J, with 18 bases between. Germline CDR1 and CDR2: SNHLY and FYNNEI. DNA of the CDR3: TGTGCCAGCAGTCCCCGGACACCCCCGGCGGGCTACACCTTC. Translating gives CASSPRTPPAGYTF. Full variable domain (remainder filled in from reference TRBV2 and TRBJ1-2): EPEVTQTPSHQVTQMGQEVILRCVPISNHLYFYWYRQILGQKVEFLVSFYNNEISEKSEIFDDQFSVERPDGSNFTLKIRSTKLEDSAMYFCASSPRTPPAGYTFGSGTRLTVV.

The chain recombines TRBV27 with TRBJ2-7, with D possibly being TRBD1 (6 bases). This CDR3 comprises 14 residues. Germline-derived CDR1 and CDR2 are MNHEY and SMNVEV (reference sequence). Trimming took 3 bases from V and 4 from J, leaving 13 bases between them. CDR3 protein: CASSLTGHKYEQYF. The CDR3 coding sequence is TGTGCCAGCAGTTTGACGGGACATAAATACGAGCAGTACTTC.

The chain links TRBV7-9 to TRBJ2-2; D not certain. Between the trimmed V and J ends, which lost 1 base and 4 bases, there was a span of 10 bases. CDR1 is SEHNR and CDR2 is FQNEAQ in the germline V gene (reference sequence). The CDR3 runs to 15 residues. In nucleotides, the CDR3 is TGTGCCAGCAGCTTAGACGAATTCAGCACCGGGGAGCTGTTTTTT. This sequence encodes CASSLDEFSTGELFF.